The 19 T cell receptor beta chains below all came from one sample that was sequenced in a study of blood T cell repertoires in COVID-19. Generated by immunoSEQ multiplex PCR, the TCRdb table keeps only in-frame clones and is missing some. The data hold around 250,000 clones, with approximately 78% observed a single time. The sample comprised peripheral blood. These receptors came from a woman aged 18 to 35 with acute or convalescent COVID-19.

This sequence joins TRBV19 and TRBJ2-7, with D unclear. Germline values: CDR1 LNHDA, CDR2 SQIVND (reference sequence). The V end was cut by 0 bases, the J end by 2 bases, with 5 bases between. CDR3 length: 13 amino acids. This CDR3 is CASSIDSPYEQYF. For the CDR3, the DNA is TGTGCCAGTAGTATAGATAGTCCCTACGAGCAGTACTTC.

V and J are TRBV7-2 and TRBJ2-5, with D hard to call. The V gene's germline CDR1 is SGHTA and CDR2 FQGNSA. There are 12 residues in the CDR3. Trimming pared 5 bases from V and 5 bases from J, leaving 9 bases between. Here the CDR3 DNA reads TGTGCCAGCAGCCCCCCTCGGGAGACCCAGTACTTC. Translated: CASSPPRETQYF.

The chain carries TRBV7-2 and TRBJ2-7, with 9 bases aligning to TRBD1. CDR3 length: 13 amino acids. The germline CDR1 and CDR2 sequences are SGHTA and FQGNSA. The V segment lost 8 bases and the J segment 4 bases; nucleotides outside the gene matches: 6. CDR3 sequence (DNA): TGTGCCAGCGGTTGGGGGACAGGGTACGAGCAGTACTTC. It is translated as CASGWGTGYEQYF.

The chain recombines TRBV6-2 or TRBV6-3 with TRBJ1-5, with D tentatively TRBD1 (5 bases). This CDR3 has 19 residues. The germline gives CDR1 MNHEY, CDR2 SVGEGT. Trimming shortened V by 0 bases and J by 2 bases, and 20 bases separated the two germline ends. CDR3 bases: TGTGCCAGCAGTTACTCGGGGGGAAGGCCCAATATCGGCAATCAGCCCCAGCATTTT. Translated: CASSYSGGRPNIGNQPQHF.

V usage is TRBV12-5 and J usage is TRBJ1-3; D may be TRBD1 (6 bases). V dropped 2 bases and J dropped 5 bases, with 13 bases sitting between them. CDR1 and CDR2 (germline): LGHNT, FRNRAP. The CDR3 extends over 15 amino acids. CDR3 loop: CASGLIQGGRNTIYF. CDR3 in DNA: TGTGCTAGTGGTTTGATACAGGGAGGGCGAAACACCATATATTTT.

V and J are TRBV5-1 and TRBJ2-7; 8 nucleotides line up with TRBD1. This CDR3 region has 16 residues. Germline CDR1 reads SGHRS; CDR2 reads YFSETQ. J gave up 3 bases and V 7 bases, and 15 bases lay outside the gene matches. For the CDR3, the DNA is TGCGCCAGCGCCGTTTCTCCAGGGACAGGCGACTACGAGCAGTACTTC. Translating gives CASAVSPGTGDYEQYF.

The chain links TRBV11-2 to TRBJ1-6; D is ambiguous. CDR1 SGHAT and CDR2 FQNNGV come from the germline V gene. The CDR3 extends over 15 amino acids. The V gene lost 0 bases and the J gene lost 6 bases, with 9 bases spanning the gap. The CDR3 protein is CASSLDPGSNSPLHF. The DNA for the CDR3 is TGTGCCAGCAGCTTAGACCCGGGGAGTAATTCACCCCTCCACTTT. The full variable domain, rest sourced from reference TRBV11-2 and TRBJ1-6, is EAGVAQSPRYKIIEKRQSVAFWCNPISGHATLYWYQQILGQGPKLLIQFQNNGVVDDSQLPKDRFSAERLKGVDSTLKIQPAKLEDSAVYLCASSLDPGSNSPLHFGNGTRLTVT.

The CDR3 DNA follows: TGTGCCAGCAGTTACCCGGAGGGACTAGCGGGGGTCTACGAGCAGTACTTC. It specifies CASSYPEGLAGVYEQYF. The J gene is TRBJ2-7, the V gene TRBV6-2 or TRBV6-3; 14 bases align to TRBD2. The CDR3 contains 17 residues. Per the germline V gene, CDR1 is MNHEY and CDR2 is SVGEGT. The trim removed 2 bases at V and 3 bases at J, leaving 6 bases unmatched.

This sequence joins TRBV7-9 and TRBJ2-7; D may be TRBD2 (6 bases). The CDR3 extends over 15 amino acids. Germline V lookup: CDR1 SEHNR, CDR2 FQNEAQ (reference sequence). V lost 5 bases and J lost 3, with 17 bases in between. CDR3 DNA: TGTGCCAGCAGCCCACGACTAGGGCTGGACTACGAGCAGTACTTC. Its protein product is CASSPRLGLDYEQYF. Looking up the rest from reference TRBV7-9 and TRBJ2-7 gives the full variable domain: DTGVSQNPRHKITKRGQNVTFRCDPISEHNRLYWYRQTLGQGPEFLTYFQNEAQLEKSRLLSDRFSAERPKGSFSTLEIQRTEQGDSAMYLCASSPRLGLDYEQYFGPGTRLTVT.

Here the CDR3 reads CASSLSPPWLNPTDTQYF. Here the CDR3 DNA reads TGTGCCAGCAGCTTATCTCCCCCCTGGCTGAACCCCACAGATACGCAGTATTTT. The rearrangement links TRBV7-2 to TRBJ2-3; D is uncertain. The CDR3 contains 18 residues. The germline gives CDR1 SGHTA, CDR2 FQGNSA. The V end was cut by 2 bases, the J end by 2 bases, with 20 bases between.

The chain recombines TRBV14 with TRBJ2-1; 10 nucleotides align to TRBD2. The CDR3 extends over 15 amino acids. Germline values: CDR1 SGHDN, CDR2 FVKESK. The ends lost 0 bases at V and 9 bases at J; junction bases unmatched: 5. The CDR3 sequence is CASSQESGRAREQFF. The CDR3 DNA is TGTGCCAGCAGCCAAGAAAGCGGGAGGGCGCGTGAGCAGTTCTTC.

DNA of the CDR3: TGTGCCAGTAGGTTGTCGAGCGGGAGTTTCTGGAATGAGCAGTTCTTC. It is translated as CASRLSSGSFWNEQFF. The V gene is TRBV19, the J gene TRBJ2-1; 8 nucleotides align to TRBD2. In germline, CDR1 is LNHDA, CDR2 SQIVND (reference sequence). The V gene end was trimmed by 6 bases and the J gene end by 7 bases; junction bases not matched to a gene: 14. The CDR3 spans 16 residues.

The chain carries TRBV25-1 and TRBJ1-5; 8 bases are a match to TRBD1. The junction had 11 bases not matched to a gene; V was cut back by 4 bases and J by 6 bases. CDR3 length equals 16 residues. From germline, CDR1 is MGHDK and CDR2 SYGVNS. CDR3 protein: CASSGQGARGGQPQHF. In DNA, the CDR3 is TGTGCCAGCAGTGGTCAGGGGGCCCGCGGTGGTCAGCCCCAGCATTTT.

The chain combines TRBV15 with TRBJ2-4, with 8 bases aligning to TRBD1. The germline gives CDR1 LNHNV, CDR2 YYDKDF (reference sequence). The CDR3 is made up of 17 amino acids. With V trimmed by 0 bases and J by 8 bases, 12 bases remained unmatched. The CDR3 region has the DNA TGTGCCACCAGCAGAGATGTCCCAGGGGGCGTCGGAGACATTCAGTACTTC. This gives the protein CATSRDVPGGVGDIQYF.

This chain links TRBV19 with TRBJ2-6; D is unclear. Trimming pared 6 bases from V and 0 bases from J, leaving 9 bases between. The CDR3 totals 15 residues. The germline V gene encodes CDR1 LNHDA and CDR2 SQIVND (reference sequence). The CDR3 nucleotides are TGTGCCAGTAGCACTCGGAGCTCTGGGGCCAACGTCCTGACTTTC. Amino acid sequence: CASSTRSSGANVLTF.

The J gene is TRBJ1-2, the V gene TRBV7-2, with unresolved D. The V end lost 1 base, the J end lost 4 bases, and 10 bases lay between the germline ends. CDR1 is SGHTA, CDR2 FQGNSA, per germline. The CDR3 is 14 amino acids. CDR3 amino acids: CASSLEAAIYGYTF. The CDR3 coding sequence is TGTGCCAGCAGCTTAGAAGCCGCAATCTATGGCTACACCTTC.

The chain carries TRBV13 and TRBJ2-1, with D possibly TRBD2 on 5 matching bases. Trimming pared 3 bases from V and 1 base from J, leaving 13 bases between. Germline lookup yields CDR1 PRHDT and CDR2 FYEKMQ (reference sequence). The CDR3 consists of 16 residues. For the CDR3, the DNA is TGTGCCAGCAGCTTGTGGGCGGGCCCGTCCTACAATGAGCAGTTCTTC. Encoded protein: CASSLWAGPSYNEQFF.

There are a few counts of this clone. The chain carries TRBV9 and TRBJ1-6; tentatively, D is TRBD1 (6 bases). Germline loops: CDR1 SGDLS, CDR2 YYNGEE. With 4 bases removed from V and 7 bases from J, the gap between germline ends came to 18 bases. CDR3 size: 16 residues. CDR3 region: CASSREAGTLNSPLHF. CDR3 sequence (DNA): TGTGCCAGCAGCAGAGAGGCCGGGACACTAAATTCACCCCTCCACTTT.

This chain connects TRBV6-2 or TRBV6-3 to TRBJ1-1; the D gene is possibly TRBD1 (6 bases). The V gene's germline CDR1 is MNHEY and CDR2 SVGEGT. The CDR3 has 16 amino acids. V was pared by 2 bases and J by 3 bases, with 16 bases between. This chain's CDR3 is CASSYGVGGLYTEAFF. CDR3 nucleotides: TGTGCCAGCAGTTACGGCGTCGGGGGGCTGTACACTGAAGCTTTCTTT.